Detailed here is one T cell receptor beta chain. The data derive from a study of blood T cell repertoires in COVID-19. Study-wide background: Nucleic acid was either cDNA or gDNA, and it came from T cells, B-cell-depleted T cells, or PBMCs.

Methods used by the authors: For nucleated cells, counts were estimated from reference gene primer amplification. The table came from immunoSEQ multiplex PCR; TCRdb's copy has only in-frame clones and leaves some out. V, J and clone size reflect that table, while D and trimming were determined from the DNA. The table has roughly 280,000 clones, under 90% seen once; the top ten hold around 2.1%. The TCR originated in a man in his fifties or sixties with acute or convalescent COVID-19. Input material: peripheral blood.

CDR3 sequence reads: CASSQWTGKPYEQYF. CDR3 coding DNA: TGTGCCAGCAGCCAATGGACAGGGAAACCCTACGAGCAGTACTTC. The rearrangement links TRBV13 to TRBJ2-7, with 8 bases aligning to TRBD1. The CDR3 consists of 15 residues. The germline V gene encodes CDR1 PRHDT and CDR2 FYEKMQ (reference sequence). Trimming at V came to 5 bases and at J to 2 bases, leaving 8 bases not matched to a gene.